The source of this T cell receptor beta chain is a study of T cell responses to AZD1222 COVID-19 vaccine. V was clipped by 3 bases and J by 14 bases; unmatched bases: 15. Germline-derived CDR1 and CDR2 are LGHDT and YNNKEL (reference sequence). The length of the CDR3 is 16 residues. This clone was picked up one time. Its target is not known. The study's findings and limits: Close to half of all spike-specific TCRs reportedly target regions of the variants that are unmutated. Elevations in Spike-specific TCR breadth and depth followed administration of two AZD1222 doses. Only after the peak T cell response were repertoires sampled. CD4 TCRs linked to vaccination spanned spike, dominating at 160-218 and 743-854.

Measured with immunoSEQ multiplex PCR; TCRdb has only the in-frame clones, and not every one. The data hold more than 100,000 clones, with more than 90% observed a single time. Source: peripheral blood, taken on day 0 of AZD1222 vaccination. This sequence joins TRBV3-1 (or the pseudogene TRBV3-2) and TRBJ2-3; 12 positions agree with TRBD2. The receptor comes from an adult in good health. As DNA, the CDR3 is TGTGCCAGCAGCCACTCGACTAGCGGGGGTGGGTGGTCTCCGTATTTT. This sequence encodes CASSHSTSGGGWSPYF.